Below, 30 T cell receptor beta chains from the same sample are listed, as sequenced in a study of T cells in Graves' hyperthyroidism and ophthalmopathy. There were TCR beta CDR3 regions amplified from RNA transcripts. The HTBI set primed first-round TCR CDR3 RT-PCR. TCRdb reprocessed the multiplex PCR reads with MiXCR, giving one entry per CDR3 protein. Of roughly 510,000 distinct CDR3 sequences listed, 20% to 25% are singletons. Sequencing input: blood. These receptor sequences come from a man between 18 and 29 years old with Graves' hyperthyroidism.

A few counts support this clonotype. This chain joins TRBV6-1 and TRBJ1-2, with a possible D match to TRBD1 (5 bases). The germline V gene has CDR1 MNHNS and CDR2 SASEGT. The CDR3 has 16 amino acids. Trimming cost V 4 bases and J 5 bases, with 20 bases left between them. The CDR3 sequence is CASSGGVEEGRYGYTF. In nucleotides, the CDR3 is TGTGCCAGCAGTGGGGGGGTGGAGGAGGGGAGATATGGCTACACCTTC.

The chain carries TRBV28 and TRBJ1-2, with D possibly TRBD1 on 6 matching bases. V lost 6 bases and J 4 bases, leaving 12 bases between the germline ends. Germline assignment: CDR1 MDHEN and CDR2 SYDVKM. CDR3 size: 13 residues. The CDR3 sequence is CASRSAGVYGYTF. In nucleotides, the CDR3 is TGTGCCAGCAGATCGGCAGGGGTCTATGGCTACACCTTC.

This clonotype was picked up many times. This chain links TRBV6-1 with TRBJ1-2; D remains unclear. The CDR3 covers 13 residues. V lost 10 bases to trimming and J lost 4 bases, with 16 bases between them. The germline CDR1 and CDR2 sequences are MNHNS and SASEGT. CDR3 residues: CATCRGSSYGYTF. The CDR3 DNA reads as TGTGCCACCTGCCGCGGCTCAAGCTATGGCTACACCTTC.

The chain is built from TRBV12-3 or TRBV12-4 and TRBJ1-1, with 7 bases that match TRBD1. The CDR3 is 15 residues long. V trimming: 5 bases; J trimming: 4 bases; junction bases outside the gene matches: 10. In DNA, the CDR3 is TGTGCCAGCAGTCTCACGGCAGGGGGTCTCACTGAAGCTTTCTTT. This encodes CASSLTAGGLTEAFF.

This clonotype was detected ten times or more. This chain joins TRBV12-3 or TRBV12-4 and TRBJ1-3; TRBD1 is a possible D gene (6 bases). V shed 0 bases and J shed 3 bases, with 12 bases lying between them. The CDR3 runs 16 residues. The CDR3 here is CASSLAEGGLGNTIYF. In DNA, the CDR3 is TGTGCCAGCAGTTTAGCCGAGGGGGGGCTTGGAAACACCATATATTTT.

In its sample, this clonotype was seen a few times. V gene TRBV6-2 or TRBV6-3 combines with J gene TRBJ1-6, with D possibly being TRBD1 (6 bases). This CDR3 has 15 residues. Germline lookup yields CDR1 MNHEY and CDR2 SVGEGT. The germline V and J ends were trimmed by 6 bases and 8 bases, with 17 bases remaining between them. The CDR3 nucleotides are TGTGCCAGCAGAAATCTCGGACAGTCAGATTCACCCCTCCACTTT. Translated: CASRNLGQSDSPLHF.

This clonotype was found many times. The J gene is TRBJ2-7, the V gene TRBV6-1; TRBD1 might be the D (6 bases). V was shortened by 5 bases and J by 1 base, with 12 bases between the two germline ends. Germline loops: CDR1 MNHNS, CDR2 SASEGT. CDR3 size: 14 residues. This chain's CDR3 is CASSQSQGSYEQYF. Written as DNA, the CDR3 is TGTGCCAGCAGTCAATCTCAGGGGTCCTACGAGCAGTACTTC.

This clonotype showed up many times. The CDR3 DNA reads as TGCAGTGCTCGGACAGGGGGAGGATTCTACGAGCAGTACTTC. It codes for CSARTGGGFYEQYF. This chain connects TRBV20-1 to TRBJ2-7, with 10 positions matching TRBD1. Trimming took 5 bases from V and 3 from J; bases not matched to a gene: 7. CDR3 length: 14 residues. The germline V gene has CDR1 DFQATT and CDR2 SNEGSKA (reference sequence).

This clonotype was observed at least ten times. The chain links TRBV6-1 to TRBJ1-3; D is unclear. This CDR3 has 13 residues. Germline V gives CDR1 MNHNS, CDR2 SASEGT. Deletions cut 10 bases from V and 0 bases from J, with 10 bases between. The DNA for the CDR3 is TGTGCCACCCAGTCAAACTCTGGAAACACCATATATTTT. Translation gives CATQSNSGNTIYF.

This clonotype was observed a handful of times. This chain joins TRBV20-1 and TRBJ1-1; D might be TRBD1 (5 bases). With 6 bases removed from V and 7 bases from J, the gap between germline ends came to 18 bases. CDR1 and CDR2 (germline): DFQATT, SNEGSKA (reference sequence). This CDR3 has 13 amino acids. DNA of the CDR3: TGCAGTGCGATAAAGACAGACGGCGGTGAAGCTTTCTTT. Residues: CSAIKTDGGEAFF.

The V call is TRBV20-1, the J call TRBJ2-7; D possibly corresponds to TRBD1 (5 bases). From germline, CDR1 is DFQATT and CDR2 SNEGSKA (reference sequence). The CDR3 consists of 15 residues. Trimming cost V 6 bases and J 1 base, with 19 bases left between them. Here the CDR3 DNA reads TGCAGTGCGGCAAGAGGACCAGACAGTTCCTACGAGCAGTACTTC. Residues: CSAARGPDSSYEQYF.

This clonotype was counted ten times or more. The rearrangement links TRBV11-1 to TRBJ2-5; D might be TRBD1 (6 bases). CDR1 is SGHAT, CDR2 FQDESV, per germline (reference sequence). This CDR3 has 14 residues. V was clipped by 5 bases and J by 2 bases, with 12 bases between them. The DNA of the CDR3 is TGTGCCAGCAGCGACCGAGACAGGCAAGAGACCCAGTACTTC. Its protein is CASSDRDRQETQYF.

This clonotype was recorded at least ten times. The chain couples TRBV12-3 or TRBV12-4 to TRBJ1-3, with D unresolved. Trimming took 5 bases from V and 4 from J, leaving 15 bases between them. This CDR3 comprises 15 residues. The CDR3 DNA sequence: TGTGCCAGCAGTGACGTCCTGGGTTCAGGAAACACCATATATTTT. Translation: CASSDVLGSGNTIYF.

This clonotype was observed many times. In DNA form, the CDR3 reads TGTGCCAGCAGGACGAGGGATGGCTACACCTTC. Translating gives CASRTRDGYTF. V gene TRBV7-9 combines with J gene TRBJ1-2; no clear D gene. The CDR3 loop spans 11 amino acids. Germline lookup yields CDR1 SEHNR and CDR2 FQNEAQ (reference sequence). Trimming removed 6 bases from V and 6 bases from J, with 8 bases in between.

Points on this clonotype: One junction end disagrees with the germline gene, perhaps due to a read error. The chain couples TRBV7-9 to TRBJ2-2; 9 bases are a match to TRBD1. Germline V gene data show CDR1 as SEHNR and CDR2 as FQNEAQ (reference sequence). This CDR3 has 15 amino acids. CDR3 in amino acids: CASSSGQGWTGELWF. The CDR3 DNA reads as TGTGCCAGCAGCTCAGGACAGGGGTGGACCGGGGAGCTGTGGTTT.

The chain is built from TRBV6-1 and TRBJ2-2; 7 bases are a match to TRBD1. CDR3 length equals 15 residues. V shed 2 bases and J 3 bases; nucleotides not matched to a gene: 3. Germline loops: CDR1 MNHNS, CDR2 SASEGT. The CDR3 DNA reads as TGTGCCAGCAGTGAAAGGGGGCCTGACACCGGGGAGCTGTTTTTT. It encodes CASSERGPDTGELFF.

This clonotype was observed at least ten times. The chain uses TRBV28 and TRBJ1-1; possibly TRBD1 for D (6 bases). The CDR3 length is 13 residues. Germline loops: CDR1 MDHEN, CDR2 SYDVKM. Trimming took 6 bases from V and 1 from J, leaving 9 bases between them. The CDR3 nucleotides read TGTGCCAGCAGAGAGACAGGGAACACTGAAGCTTTCTTT. Translation: CASRETGNTEAFF.

This clonotype was seen ten or more times. The chain employs TRBV7-2 and TRBJ2-2, with a tentative D call TRBD1 (5 bases). CDR1 and CDR2 (germline): SGHTA, FQGNSA. V dropped 5 bases and J dropped 7 bases, with 11 bases sitting between them. The CDR3 sequence is 13 residues long. The CDR3 region is CASSDQGGGELFF. In DNA form, the CDR3 reads TGTGCCAGCAGCGACCAGGGCGGCGGGGAGCTGTTTTTT. The whole variable domain, remainder taken from reference TRBV7-2 and TRBJ2-2, is GAGVSQSPSNKVTEKGKDVELRCDPISGHTALYWYRQSLGQGLEFLIYFQGNSAPDKSGLPSDRFSAERTGGSVSTLTIQRTQQEDSAVYLCASSDQGGGELFFGEGSRLTVL.

This clonotype was counted ten times or more. This rearrangement joins TRBV12-3 or TRBV12-4 to TRBJ1-5; D gene uncertain. The ends were cut back, 3 bases at V and 5 bases at J, with 5 bases in the middle. The CDR3 contains 12 residues. The CDR3, as DNA: TGTGCCAGCAGTTTTAATTATCAGCCCCAGCATTTT. Translation gives CASSFNYQPQHF.

J is TRBJ1-4 and V is TRBV30, with D maybe TRBD1 (5 bases). CDR1 GTSNPN and CDR2 SVGIG come from the germline V gene (reference sequence). Trimming removed 1 base from V and 0 bases from J, with 15 bases in between. The CDR3 totals 17 residues. CDR3 amino acids: CAWSATGRRATNEKLFF. The CDR3 nucleotides are TGTGCCTGGAGTGCCACAGGACGGCGAGCAACTAATGAAAAACTGTTTTTT. The full variable domain, in which reference TRBV30 and TRBJ1-4 provide the parts outside the CDR3, is SQTIHQWPATLVQPVGSPLSLECTVEGTSNPNLYWYRQAAGRGLQLLFYSVGIGQISSEVPQNLSASRPQDRQFILSSKKLLLSDSGFYLCAWSATGRRATNEKLFFGSGTQLSVL.

This clonotype was seen a handful of times. The chain recombines TRBV6-4 with TRBJ1-3; 12 bases are a match to TRBD1. CDR3 size: 16 residues. Unmatched junction bases numbered 7, after V lost 2 bases and J lost 8 bases. From germline, CDR1 is MRHNA and CDR2 SNTAGT. CDR3 DNA sequence: TGTGCCAGCAGTGACCCGGGACAGGGGGCGCATGACACCATATATTTT. It translates to CASSDPGQGAHDTIYF.

This clonotype has at least ten counts. This sequence joins TRBV28 and TRBJ1-2; D gene ambiguous. V was cut by 1 base and J by 3 bases, with 12 bases left in between. Germline CDR1 is MDHEN and CDR2 is SYDVKM. The CDR3 consists of 15 residues. This CDR3 is CASSLYEEIDYGYTF. The CDR3 DNA is TGTGCCAGCAGTTTATATGAGGAGATTGACTATGGCTACACCTTC.

This clonotype was counted at least ten times. The chain uses TRBV5-1 and TRBJ1-2, with 7 bases fitting TRBD1. Germline CDR1 and CDR2: SGHRS and YFSETQ. The V and J ends lost 0 bases and 3 bases, in that order; junction bases with no gene match: 5. The CDR3 has 15 residues. CDR3 DNA sequence: TGCGCCAGCAGCTTGGGTCAGGGACAGTACTATGGCTACACCTTC. It codes for CASSLGQGQYYGYTF.

The rearrangement joins TRBV19 to TRBJ2-7; D may be TRBD1 or TRBD2 (6 bases each). Germline-derived CDR1 and CDR2 are LNHDA and SQIVND (reference sequence). This CDR3 has 13 residues. The V end lost 5 bases, the J end lost 5 bases, and 13 bases lay between the germline ends. This CDR3 reads CASSWGAVDEQYF. In DNA, the CDR3 is TGTGCCAGTAGTTGGGGGGCCGTCGACGAGCAGTACTTC.

This clonotype was detected many times. The chain joins TRBV13 to TRBJ2-4, with D uncertain. V was shortened by 2 bases and J by 0 bases, with 5 bases between the two germline ends. Per the germline V gene, CDR1 is PRHDT and CDR2 is FYEKMQ (reference sequence). The CDR3 consists of 14 residues. This CDR3 is CASSLRLAKNIQYF. CDR3 coding DNA: TGTGCCAGCAGCTTAAGGTTAGCCAAAAACATTCAGTACTTC.

This clonotype showed up many times. This chain connects TRBV12-3 or TRBV12-4 to TRBJ2-7; 11 positions agree with TRBD1. V shed 6 bases, J shed 2 bases, and the junction held 6 bases outside the gene matches. This CDR3 region has 15 residues. CDR3 in amino acids: CASSFPGQGAYEQYF. CDR3 DNA sequence: TGTGCCAGCAGCTTCCCGGGACAGGGGGCCTACGAGCAGTACTTC.

This clonotype was picked up many times. J is TRBJ1-1 and V is TRBV25-1, with 11 bases that match TRBD1. This CDR3 contains 14 residues. Germline V gene sequence: CDR1 MGHDK, CDR2 SYGVNS. The V gene end was trimmed by 8 bases and the J gene end by 1 base; junction bases not matched to a gene: 3. The CDR3: CASGQGAGNTEAFF. CDR3 coding DNA: TGTGCCAGCGGACAGGGGGCTGGGAACACTGAAGCTTTCTTT. The complete variable domain, with remaining parts taken from reference TRBV25-1 and TRBJ1-1, reads EADIYQTPRYLVIGTGKKITLECSQTMGHDKMYWYQQDPGMELHLIHYSYGVNSTEKGDLSSESTVSRIRTEHFPLTLESARPSHTSQYLCASGQGAGNTEAFFGQGTRLTVV.

The J gene is TRBJ2-2, the V gene TRBV5-5, with no clear D. The CDR3 extends over 13 amino acids. V lost 4 bases, J lost 3 bases, and 7 bases lay in between. Germline CDR1 reads SGHKS; CDR2 reads YYEKEE (reference sequence). For the CDR3, the DNA is TGTGCCAGCAGCCGTCAGGACACCGGGGAGCTGTTTTTT. Residues: CASSRQDTGELFF.

This clonotype has a count of ten or more. This chain joins TRBV7-8 and TRBJ2-7, with 8 nucleotides matching TRBD1. This CDR3 contains 14 residues. V was pared by 5 bases and J by 2 bases, with 5 bases of the junction left unmatched. Germline lookup yields CDR1 SGHVS and CDR2 FQNEAQ. For the CDR3, the DNA is TGTGCCAGCAGCGAACAGGGGGAACCCTACGAGCAGTACTTC. The encoded protein is CASSEQGEPYEQYF.

In this sample, this clonotype turned up many times. This chain connects TRBV29-1 to TRBJ2-5, with D perhaps given as TRBD1 or TRBD2 (7 bases each). Trimming took 3 bases from V and 3 from J, leaving 17 bases between them. The CDR3 is 15 amino acids. CDR1 is SQVTM, CDR2 ANQGSEA, per germline. CDR3 sequence reads: CSVEPRQGGKETQYF. CDR3 DNA: TGCAGCGTTGAGCCACGACAGGGAGGGAAAGAGACCCAGTACTTC.